Listed here are 15 T cell receptor beta chains from one sample, sequenced in a study of cytomegalovirus exposure and HLA in healthy donors (dated by TCRdb to the late 2010s). Libraries came from the immunoSEQ multiplex PCR assay. A mixture of 60 forward primers for TCR Vbeta segments and 13 reverse primers for TCR Jbeta segments was used in the multiplex PCR. TCRdb's version of the immuneACCESS table is confined to in-frame rearrangements and falls short of the full clone set. An unresolved V gene accounts for under half of the shortfall where checked; the remainder is of unknown origin. In all, the sample holds about 190,000 clones, and roughly 80% of those were seen once. The ten top clones hold roughly 1.5% of the sample. Sequenced: PBMCs. The receptors here all came from a woman aged 45-65 years in good health and CMV-seronegative.

On this clone: One junction end does not reproduce the germline sequence, and a read error may be involved. This sequence joins TRBV7-9 and TRBJ1-4; 7 nucleotides match TRBD1. Germline CDR1 reads SEHNR; CDR2 reads FQNEAQ (reference sequence). The CDR3 covers 12 residues. The DNA of the CDR3 is TGTTCCAGCACAGGGGTTAATGAAAAACTGTTTTTT. This translates into CSSTGVNEKLFF.

This chain joins TRBV6-5 and TRBJ1-5; a possible D gene is TRBD1 (6 bases). This CDR3 has 15 residues. Trimming took 6 bases from V and 0 from J, leaving 12 bases between them. In germline, CDR1 is MNHEY, CDR2 SVGAGI. CDR3 in amino acids: CASRVGAYSNQPQHF. The CDR3 DNA reads as TGTGCCAGCAGGGTGGGGGCCTATAGCAATCAGCCCCAGCATTTT.

Written as DNA, the CDR3 is TGCAGCGTTGGGCCTAGCGGGAGTAGCTACAATGAGCAGTTCTTC. Residues: CSVGPSGSSYNEQFF. The chain carries TRBV29-1 and TRBJ2-1, with 10 bases fitting TRBD2. The V and J ends lost 4 bases and 3 bases, in that order; junction bases with no gene match: 6. This CDR3 spans 15 amino acids. Germline values: CDR1 SQVTM, CDR2 ANQGSEA.

The chain combines TRBV5-1 with TRBJ1-2; tentative D call: TRBD1 (6 bases). Trimming took off 6 bases at V and 4 bases at J, with 16 bases between the two ends. In germline, CDR1 is SGHRS, CDR2 YFSETQ. The CDR3 totals 14 residues. In DNA form, the CDR3 reads TGCGCCAGCACCCCTCTCGGGACAACCTATGGCTACACCTTC. It encodes CASTPLGTTYGYTF.

V usage is TRBV27 and J usage is TRBJ1-5; TRBD1 aligns across 7 bases. This CDR3 is 14 amino acids long. Germline CDR1 and CDR2: MNHEY and SMNVEV (reference sequence). The trim removed 6 bases at V and 3 bases at J, leaving 5 bases unmatched. The CDR3 sequence is CASRSGGPNQPQHF. CDR3 coding DNA: TGTGCCAGCAGGTCAGGGGGGCCCAATCAGCCCCAGCATTTT.

The chain links TRBV10-3 to TRBJ1-2; weak D call: TRBD1 (6 bases). The V gene lost 2 bases and the J gene lost 8 bases, with 24 bases spanning the gap. CDR1 and CDR2 (germline): ENHRY, SYGVKD. CDR3 length: 17 amino acids. The CDR3 sequence is CAISETGHSIFQEGYTF. The CDR3, as DNA: TGTGCCATCAGTGAGACGGGACATTCGATTTTTCAGGAGGGCTACACCTTC.

This chain links TRBV7-2 with TRBJ2-7; maybe TRBD2 (5 bases). Germline CDR1 and CDR2: SGHTA and FQGNSA. The V end lost 2 bases, the J end lost 4 bases, and 12 bases lay between the germline ends. The CDR3 sequence is 14 residues long. Written as DNA, the CDR3 is TGTGCCAGCAGCTTAACCCCGGGATTATACGAGCAGTACTTC. As protein: CASSLTPGLYEQYF.

This clone was detected only once. The chain has TRBV27 and TRBJ1-2; D is perhaps TRBD1 (5 bases). The V gene lost 6 bases and the J gene lost 7 bases, with 24 bases spanning the gap. From germline, CDR1 is MNHEY and CDR2 SMNVEV (reference sequence). The CDR3 totals 16 residues. The CDR3 reads CASSHLLGGKRIGYTF. The CDR3 DNA reads as TGTGCCAGCAGCCACCTCCTGGGGGGGAAGAGGATTGGCTACACCTTC.

V is TRBV6-6 and J is TRBJ2-7, with TRBD1 matching over 7 bases. Germline V gives CDR1 MNHNY, CDR2 SVGAGI (reference sequence). The CDR3 length is 15 residues. J was trimmed by 0 bases and V by 6 bases; bases with no gene match: 8. CDR3: CASSPRTGLSYEQYF. The CDR3 DNA sequence: TGTGCCAGCAGCCCCCGGACAGGTCTCTCCTACGAGCAGTACTTC.

This chain joins TRBV28 and TRBJ2-3, with D perhaps TRBD2 (7 bases). The V end lost 8 bases, the J end lost 0 bases, and 24 bases lay between the germline ends. Germline V gene lookup returns CDR1 MDHEN and CDR2 SYDVKM. The CDR3 is 18 residues long. The CDR3 here is CASRIAGAPGSSTDTQYF. For the CDR3, the DNA is TGTGCCAGCCGTATCGCGGGGGCCCCAGGTTCTAGCACAGATACGCAGTATTTT.

The V gene is TRBV21-1, the J gene TRBJ2-7; TRBD1, as called in the table, went unchecked against the DNA. TRBV21-1 is noted as a pseudogene. The CDR3 runs 14 residues. The CDR3 loop is CASSPRDSSYEQYF. The CDR3 DNA reads TGTGCCAGCAGCCCCAGGGACAGTTCCTACGAGCAGTACTTC.

Only a few counts were recorded for this clone. The chain has TRBV2 and TRBJ1-5; 7 bases match TRBD1. The CDR3 extends over 15 amino acids. The trim removed 7 bases at V and 2 bases at J, leaving 8 bases unmatched. CDR1 SNHLY and CDR2 FYNNEI come from the germline V gene. CDR3 nucleotides: TGTGCCAGCACTAGGGACAGAGGAGGCAATCAGCCCCAGCATTTT. Translating gives CASTRDRGGNQPQHF.

The chain has TRBV11-1 and TRBJ2-5; 7 positions match TRBD1. The ends lost 1 base at V and 4 bases at J; junction bases unmatched: 3. Looked up from germline, CDR1 is SGHAT and CDR2 is FQDESV (reference sequence). This CDR3 comprises 14 residues. The CDR3 reads CASSLGTGGETQYF. The CDR3 nucleotides are TGTGCCAGCAGCTTAGGGACAGGAGGAGAGACCCAGTACTTC.

The rearrangement uses TRBV19 and TRBJ2-7, with 7 bases matching TRBD1. J gave up 5 bases and V 3 bases, and 4 bases lay outside the gene matches. Per germline, CDR1 LNHDA and CDR2 SQIVND (reference sequence). The CDR3 consists of 13 residues. The CDR3 DNA follows: TGTGCCAGTAGTATCTTAGGGGGCGACGAGCAGTACTTC. This codes for CASSILGGDEQYF.

The CDR3 loop is CASSLTSDLYNEQFF. The DNA of the CDR3 is TGTGCCAGCAGCTTAACTTCGGACTTGTACAATGAGCAGTTCTTC. The V call is TRBV7-3, the J call TRBJ2-1; D is perhaps TRBD2 (5 bases). Germline CDR1 and CDR2: SGHTA and FQGTGA. The ends were cut back, 0 bases at V and 4 bases at J, with 10 bases in the middle. The CDR3 extends over 15 amino acids. The full variable domain, in which reference TRBV7-3 and TRBJ2-1 provide the parts outside the CDR3, is GAGVSQTPSNKVTEKGKYVELRCDPISGHTALYWYRQSLGQGPEFLIYFQGTGAADDSGLPNDRFFAVRPEGSVSTLKIQRTERGDSAVYLCASSLTSDLYNEQFFGPGTRLTVL.